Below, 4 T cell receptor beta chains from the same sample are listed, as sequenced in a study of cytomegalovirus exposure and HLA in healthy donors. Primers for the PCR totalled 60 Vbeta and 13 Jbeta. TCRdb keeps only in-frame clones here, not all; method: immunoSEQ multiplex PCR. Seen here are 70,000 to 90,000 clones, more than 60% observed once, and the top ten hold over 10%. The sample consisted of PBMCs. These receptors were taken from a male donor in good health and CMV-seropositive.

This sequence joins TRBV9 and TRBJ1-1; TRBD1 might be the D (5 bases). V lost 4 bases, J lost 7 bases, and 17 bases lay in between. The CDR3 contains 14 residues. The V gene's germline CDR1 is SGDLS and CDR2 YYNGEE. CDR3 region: CASSPGGGPFEAFF. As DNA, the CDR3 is TGTGCCAGCAGCCCGGGGGGAGGCCCCTTTGAAGCTTTCTTT.

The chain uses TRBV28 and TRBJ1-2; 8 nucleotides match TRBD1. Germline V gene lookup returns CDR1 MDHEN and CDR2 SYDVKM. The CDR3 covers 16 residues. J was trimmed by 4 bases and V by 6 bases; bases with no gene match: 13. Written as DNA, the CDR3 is TGTGCCAGCAGCCTCTTCCGCGGGGACAGGCCCTATGGCTACACCTTC. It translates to CASSLFRGDRPYGYTF.

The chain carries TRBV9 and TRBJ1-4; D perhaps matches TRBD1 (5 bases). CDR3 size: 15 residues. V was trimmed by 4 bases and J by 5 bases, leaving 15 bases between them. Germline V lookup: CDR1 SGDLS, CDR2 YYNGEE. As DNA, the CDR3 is TGTGCCAGCAGCCCAGGGCTCGCAAACAATGAAAAACTGTTTTTT. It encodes CASSPGLANNEKLFF.

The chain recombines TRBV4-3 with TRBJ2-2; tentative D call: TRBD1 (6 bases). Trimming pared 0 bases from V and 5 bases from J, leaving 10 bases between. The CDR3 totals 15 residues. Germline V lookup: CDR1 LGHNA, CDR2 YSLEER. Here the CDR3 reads CASSQDPGATGELFF. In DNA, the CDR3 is TGCGCCAGCAGCCAAGACCCAGGGGCGACCGGGGAGCTGTTTTTT.